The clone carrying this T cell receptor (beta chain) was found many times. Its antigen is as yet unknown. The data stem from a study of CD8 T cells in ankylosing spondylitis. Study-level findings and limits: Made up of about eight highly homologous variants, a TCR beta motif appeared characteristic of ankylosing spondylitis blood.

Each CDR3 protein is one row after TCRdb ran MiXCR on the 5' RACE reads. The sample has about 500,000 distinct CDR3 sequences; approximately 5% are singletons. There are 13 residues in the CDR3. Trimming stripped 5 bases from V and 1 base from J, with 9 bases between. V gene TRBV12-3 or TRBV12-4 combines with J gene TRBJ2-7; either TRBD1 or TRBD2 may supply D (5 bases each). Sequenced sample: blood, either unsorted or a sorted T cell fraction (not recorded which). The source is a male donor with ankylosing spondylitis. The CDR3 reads CASSVGASYEQYF. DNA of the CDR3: TGTGCCAGCAGTGTCGGGGCTTCCTACGAGCAGTACTTC.